This is a list of T cell receptor beta chains from one sample in a study of technical replicates of blood from several donors. Generated by immunoSEQ multiplex PCR, the TCRdb table keeps only in-frame clones and is missing some. This sample has tens of thousands of clones, with around 95% found just once. Sample: T cells isolated from PBMCs. The receptors were gathered from a human donor in good health. The conserved cysteine and the conserved F or W are not part of the CDR3 here. Expanded clones are given a class, and other clones once, few, many or no size at all.

v_gene	j_gene	abundance	len	CDR3aa
TRBV6-6	TRBJ2-5	NA	14	ASSYSEDRVQETQY
TRBV4-1	TRBJ2-3	once	14	ASSQDPGMGTDTQY
TRBV6-1	TRBJ1-1	NA	12	ATGQGSLNTEAF
TRBV9	TRBJ2-1	NA	14	ASSASGGQVYNEQF
TRBV27	TRBJ1-2	NA	13	ASSYGQGPNYGYT
TRBV19	TRBJ1-5	NA	12	AVQNRGKNQPQH
TRBV7-6	TRBJ1-1	NA	10	ASSPRRGYAF
TRBV28	TRBJ1-5	NA	13	ASTPTGKGNQPQH
TRBV4-1	TRBJ2-5	NA	13	ASSQGLAGVGTQY
TRBV5-1	TRBJ2-7	NA	13	ASTAGRGDTSEQY
TRBV5-1	TRBJ2-7	NA	14	ASSLGPPGGGYEQY
TRBV28	TRBJ2-7	NA	13	ASSSPTSGSYEQY
TRBV5-1	TRBJ1-1	NA	11	ASSFEGNTEAF
TRBV9	TRBJ2-1	NA	13	ASSLTSGIANEQF
TRBV11-2	TRBJ2-7	NA	14	ASSLEWQRSGYEQY
TRBV5-5	TRBJ2-7	NA	14	ASSGRALAIPYEQY
TRBV7-9	TRBJ2-7	NA	12	ASSPRQGSDEQY